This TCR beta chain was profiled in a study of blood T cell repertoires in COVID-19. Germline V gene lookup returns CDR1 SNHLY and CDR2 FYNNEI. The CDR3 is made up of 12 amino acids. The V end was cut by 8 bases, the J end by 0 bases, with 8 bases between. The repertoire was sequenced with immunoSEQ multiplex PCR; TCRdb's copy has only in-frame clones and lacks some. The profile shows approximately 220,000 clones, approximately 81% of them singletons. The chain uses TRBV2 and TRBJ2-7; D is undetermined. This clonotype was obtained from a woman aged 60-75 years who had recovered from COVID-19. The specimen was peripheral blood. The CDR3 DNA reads TGTGCCAGCTTTTTCAGCTCCTACGAGCAGTACTTC. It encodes CASFFSSYEQYF.